The subject of this entry is one T cell receptor beta chain. Its target is not known. The sample is drawn from a study of cytomegalovirus exposure and HLA in healthy donors. General study results and limits: Among TCR sequences, most were rare, though some public TCRs appeared in many donors. The tendency of first-cohort TCR clusters to co-occur in the roughly 110 validation repertoires emerged from a later analysis. In vitro testing confirmed a few CMV-associated chains as specific for CMV antigens.

Using immunoSEQ multiplex PCR, the repertoire was profiled, and TCRdb retains in-frame clones only, with some absent. Of around 71,000 clones listed, approximately 93% are singletons. This CDR3 has 16 amino acids. V trimming: 5 bases; J trimming: 10 bases; junction bases outside the gene matches: 14. CDR1 and CDR2 from the germline V gene are SGHAT and FQDESV (reference sequence). The source of this sequence is a man younger than 35 in good health and CMV-seropositive. The V call is TRBV11-1, the J call TRBJ2-1; TRBD2 matches 10 bases. The sample comprised PBMCs. The CDR3 DNA follows: TGTGCCAGCAGCCTACAAAGACTAGCGGGTGAGGGAGAGCAGTTCTTC. This translates into CASSLQRLAGEGEQFF.